These 12 T cell receptor beta chains came from one sample sequenced in a study of CD8 T cell repertoires and HIV-1 epitope variants. Profiled with immunoSEQ multiplex PCR; TCRdb holds only in-frame clones, not every one. Seen here are around 4,400 clones, around 69% observed once, and the top ten hold about 45%. For these TCRs, the target antigens are not known. The sequencing sample was made of cultured CD8+ T cells derived from PBMCs. These receptors came from a male donor with HIV.

This clone was counted between two and nine times. This chain connects TRBV5-4 to TRBJ2-7; D not resolved. The V and J ends lost 6 bases and 0 bases respectively, with 16 bases between them. Germline CDR1 and CDR2: SGHNT and YYREEE (reference sequence). CDR3 length equals 15 residues. Here the CDR3 reads CASKAGRGSSYEQYF. The CDR3 bases are TGTGCCAGCAAGGCTGGGCGTGGTTCCTCCTACGAGCAGTACTTC.

This clone was counted between two and nine times. The chain joins TRBV19 to TRBJ1-1; D unresolved. Per germline, CDR1 LNHDA and CDR2 SQIVND (reference sequence). This CDR3 spans 13 amino acids. V lost 7 bases to trimming and J lost 0 bases, with 9 bases between them. For the CDR3, the DNA is TGTGCCAGTACTATGGCAGTGAACACTGAAGCTTTCTTT. This gives the protein CASTMAVNTEAFF.

This clone was seen a handful of times. The genes are TRBV7-2 and TRBJ2-7; D might be TRBD1 (6 bases). Germline CDR1 SGHTA, CDR2 FQGNSA. Trimming stripped 5 bases from V and 2 bases from J, with 7 bases between. The CDR3 has 12 amino acids. Written as DNA, the CDR3 is TGTGCCAGCAGCCGGGACACCTACGAGCAGTACTTC. This encodes CASSRDTYEQYF.

As regards this clone: Additional DNA sequences in this sample encode the identical CDR3. The chain combines TRBV27 with TRBJ2-7; possible D gene TRBD1, 5 bases. V dropped 0 bases and J dropped 3 bases, with 15 bases sitting between them. Germline assignment: CDR1 MNHEY and CDR2 SMNVEV (reference sequence). The CDR3 has 16 residues. CDR3 in DNA: TGTGCCAGCAGTTTATCCCAGGGTACTCTGAGCTACGAGCAGTACTTC. Amino acids: CASSLSQGTLSYEQYF.

The chain uses TRBV5-4 and TRBJ2-1; 13 nucleotides align to TRBD2. Germline CDR1 is SGHNT and CDR2 is YYREEE (reference sequence). The CDR3 is 15 residues long. J lost 7 bases, V lost 1 base, and 2 bases had no gene match. The CDR3 is CASSLTSGGVNEQFF. The CDR3, as DNA: TGTGCCAGCAGCTTGACTAGCGGGGGGGTAAATGAGCAGTTCTTC.

Only one count was recorded for this clone. The V and J genes are TRBV28 and TRBJ2-7, with D possibly being TRBD2 (7 bases). V gave up 6 bases and J gave up 2 bases, with 14 bases separating them. Germline V gives CDR1 MDHEN, CDR2 SYDVKM. This CDR3 has 14 amino acids. In nucleotides, the CDR3 is TGTGCCAGCAGCCCCGAGGGGGGGGCCTACGAGCAGTACTTC. Translated, it gives CASSPEGGAYEQYF.

This chain joins TRBV14 and TRBJ2-7, with D hard to call. Trimming stripped 1 base from V and 3 bases from J, with 10 bases between. CDR3 length equals 14 residues. CDR1 is SGHDN, CDR2 FVKESK, per germline. The CDR3 spells CASSQVEEIYEQYF. The CDR3 bases are TGTGCCAGCAGCCAAGTAGAGGAGATCTACGAGCAGTACTTC.

This clone is a singleton in its sample. The V and J genes are TRBV4-2 and TRBJ1-5, with D perhaps TRBD1 (5 bases). Trimming pared 3 bases from V and 4 bases from J, leaving 10 bases between. Looked up from germline, CDR1 is LGHNA and CDR2 is YNFKEQ. There are 14 residues in the CDR3. The CDR3, as DNA: TGTGCCAGCAGCCAGCCGGGGGAAAATCAGCCCCAGCATTTT. Translation: CASSQPGENQPQHF.

This chain links TRBV28 with TRBJ2-7; TRBD2 agrees at 11 bases. Germline V CDR1 and CDR2: MDHEN, SYDVKM. The length of the CDR3 is 15 residues. The trim removed 2 bases at V and 3 bases at J, leaving 3 bases unmatched. The CDR3 sequence is CASSLLAGGLYEQYF. In DNA form, the CDR3 reads TGTGCCAGCAGTTTACTAGCGGGGGGTCTCTACGAGCAGTACTTC.

This chain links TRBV30 with TRBJ2-7; D is uncertain. Germline CDR1 is GTSNPN and CDR2 is SVGIG (reference sequence). The CDR3 spans 15 residues. V was trimmed by 2 bases and J by 7 bases, leaving 21 bases between them. The chain's CDR3 is CAWSFRSGTLGEQYF. The CDR3 region has the DNA TGTGCCTGGAGTTTCCGTTCGGGCACCCTAGGAGAGCAGTACTTC.

V gene TRBV2 combines with J gene TRBJ1-1; D gene uncertain. V was pared by 0 bases and J by 0 bases, with 2 bases between. Germline V lookup: CDR1 SNHLY, CDR2 FYNNEI. CDR3 size: 13 residues. This CDR3 reads CASSEALNTEAFF. The CDR3 coding sequence is TGTGCCAGCAGTGAAGCGCTGAACACTGAAGCTTTCTTT.

This clone showed up just a few times. The chain has TRBV9 and TRBJ1-1, with D possibly being TRBD1 (6 bases). Germline lookup yields CDR1 SGDLS and CDR2 YYNGEE. V was clipped by 3 bases and J by 3 bases, with 9 bases between them. The length of the CDR3 is 13 residues. Here the CDR3 DNA reads TGTGCCAGCAGCGAGTGGACAGACACTGAAGCTTTCTTT. Translation: CASSEWTDTEAFF.